Below, 15 T cell receptor beta chains from the same sample are listed, as sequenced in a study of blood T cell repertoires in COVID-19. Measured with immunoSEQ multiplex PCR; TCRdb has only the in-frame clones, and not every one. The sample holds 400,000 to 450,000 clones, roughly 89% seen once. The source material was peripheral blood. The receptors were sampled from a woman in her twenties or thirties with active or convalescent COVID-19.

A few counts support this clone. This chain links TRBV19 with TRBJ1-5; D might be TRBD1 (5 bases). Germline-derived CDR1 and CDR2 are LNHDA and SQIVND (reference sequence). V lost 7 bases and J lost 7, with 20 bases in between. This CDR3 spans 15 amino acids. CDR3 in amino acids: CASIPGPSGGQPQHF. The CDR3 bases are TGTGCCAGTATCCCGGGACCCAGCGGAGGGCAGCCCCAGCATTTT.

This chain links TRBV7-2 with TRBJ1-6; 7 positions match TRBD1. J was trimmed by 0 bases and V by 6 bases; bases with no gene match: 8. The CDR3 loop spans 17 amino acids. Germline lookup yields CDR1 SGHTA and CDR2 FQGNSA. The CDR3 nucleotides read TGTGCCAGCAGTACCGGGACAGTGAGCTCCTATAATTCACCCCTCCACTTT. Amino acids: CASSTGTVSSYNSPLHF. The full variable domain, completed using reference TRBV7-2 and TRBJ1-6, is GAGVSQSPSNKVTEKGKDVELRCDPISGHTALYWYRQSLGQGLEFLIYFQGNSAPDKSGLPSDRFSAERTGGSVSTLTIQRTQQEDSAVYLCASSTGTVSSYNSPLHFGNGTRLTVT.

CDR3 loop: CASSPGSPYGYTF. Written as DNA, the CDR3 is TGTGCCAGCTCACCTGGGAGCCCGTATGGCTACACCTTC. This sequence joins TRBV18 and TRBJ1-2; D call uncertain. From germline, CDR1 is KGHSH and CDR2 LQKENI. V was clipped by 3 bases and J by 5 bases, with 10 bases between them. The CDR3 has 13 residues.

The rearrangement joins TRBV2 to TRBJ2-5; D might be TRBD2 (5 bases). V lost 8 bases to trimming and J lost 5 bases, with 9 bases between them. The length of the CDR3 is 11 residues. CDR1 is SNHLY and CDR2 is FYNNEI in the germline V gene. The CDR3 region is CASASGETQYF. The CDR3 DNA is TGTGCCAGCGCCAGCGGTGAGACCCAGTACTTC.

The chain recombines TRBV10-3 with TRBJ1-2; a weak D match, TRBD1 (5 bases). There are 16 residues in the CDR3. Trimming left V 2 bases short and J 7 bases short, with 20 bases between. Germline V gene lookup returns CDR1 ENHRY and CDR2 SYGVKD. In DNA, the CDR3 is TGTGCCATCAGTGAGGCGGACACAGGAAAACTCGGTGGCTACACCTTC. Amino acid sequence: CAISEADTGKLGGYTF.

V is TRBV6-5 and J is TRBJ1-4; D not resolved. The CDR3 consists of 15 residues. In germline, CDR1 is MNHEY, CDR2 SVGAGI. Trimming took 0 bases from V and 5 from J, leaving 10 bases between them. This chain's CDR3 is CASSYSNGRNEKLFF. In nucleotides, the CDR3 is TGTGCCAGCAGTTACTCGAATGGCAGAAATGAAAAACTGTTTTTT.

This clone was found once. The chain combines TRBV19 with TRBJ2-7, with a weak D call TRBD2 (5 bases). CDR3 length: 13 residues. The germline V gene has CDR1 LNHDA and CDR2 SQIVND (reference sequence). V was shortened by 6 bases and J by 4 bases, with 13 bases between the two germline ends. CDR3: CASSRTGNYEQYF. The CDR3 nucleotides read TGTGCCAGTAGCCGGACGGGAAATTACGAGCAGTACTTC.

The V and J genes are TRBV4-2 and TRBJ1-5, with D unresolved. The V and J ends lost 1 base and 1 base respectively, with 17 bases between them. Germline assignment: CDR1 LGHNA and CDR2 YNFKEQ. The CDR3 has 18 residues. The CDR3 nucleotides read TGTGCCAGCAGCCAAGCGAACGGGAGATTCGAAAGCAATCAGCCCCAGCATTTT. Protein: CASSQANGRFESNQPQHF.

The chain combines TRBV10-3 with TRBJ1-6; weak D call: TRBD1 (6 bases). The CDR3 spans 13 residues. Trimming took 6 bases from V and 8 from J, leaving 11 bases between them. The germline V gene has CDR1 ENHRY and CDR2 SYGVKD. The CDR3 region has the DNA TGTGCCATCAGGGAAGGGGGGGATTCACCCCTCCACTTT. This encodes CAIREGGDSPLHF.

With regard to this clone: Other DNA sequences of this sample code for an identical CDR3. The rearrangement uses TRBV11-2 and TRBJ2-7, with 8 nucleotides matching TRBD1. This CDR3 has 13 amino acids. CDR1 SGHAT and CDR2 FQNNGV come from the germline V gene. After removal of 5 bases from V and 6 bases from J, the junction contained 6 bases not matched to a gene. CDR3 residues: CASSRTTGVEQYF. CDR3 coding DNA: TGTGCCAGCAGCCGCACGACAGGGGTCGAGCAGTACTTC.

This chain uses TRBV11-3 with TRBJ2-1; 8 positions match TRBD1. The CDR3 is made up of 13 amino acids. Per germline, CDR1 SGHNT and CDR2 YENEEA. J was trimmed by 6 bases and V by 5 bases; bases with no gene match: 3. The CDR3 protein is CASSDRGGNEQFF. CDR3 coding DNA: TGTGCCAGCAGCGACAGGGGAGGCAATGAGCAGTTCTTC.

The rearrangement links TRBV5-4 to TRBJ2-7, with D possibly being TRBD2 (5 bases). The V gene's germline CDR1 is SGHNT and CDR2 YYREEE (reference sequence). Trimming stripped 0 bases from V and 0 bases from J, with 7 bases between. This CDR3 comprises 14 residues. DNA for the CDR3: TGTGCCAGCAGCTTGGTGGGGAGCTCCTACGAGCAGTACTTC. Protein sequence: CASSLVGSSYEQYF. Supplemented by reference TRBV5-4 and TRBJ2-7, the full variable domain reads ETGVTQSPTHLIKTRGQQVTLRCSSQSGHNTVSWYQQALGQGPQFIFQYYREEENGRGNFPPRFSGLQFPNYSSELNVNALELDDSALYLCASSLVGSSYEQYFGPGTRLTVT.

The rearrangement uses TRBV5-1 and TRBJ1-6; maybe TRBD1 (6 bases). CDR1 is SGHRS, CDR2 YFSETQ, per germline. With 4 bases removed from V and 2 bases from J, the gap between germline ends came to 16 bases. The CDR3 is 17 residues long. The CDR3 loop is CASSRITGSPYNSPLHF. The DNA for the CDR3 is TGCGCCAGCAGCAGGATTACAGGGTCCCCCTATAATTCACCCCTCCACTTT. The complete variable domain, with remaining parts taken from reference TRBV5-1 and TRBJ1-6, reads KAGVTQTPRYLIKTRGQQVTLSCSPISGHRSVSWYQQTPGQGLQFLFEYFSETQRNKGNFPGRFSGRQFSNSRSEMNVSTLELGDSALYLCASSRITGSPYNSPLHFGNGTRLTVT.

V usage is TRBV14 and J usage is TRBJ2-7, with TRBD2 matching 11 bases. Trimming cost V 5 bases and J 2 bases; bases outside gene matches: 5. The CDR3 has 15 amino acids. The V gene's germline CDR1 is SGHDN and CDR2 FVKESK. The CDR3 spells CASSYLAGGAYEQYF. In DNA, the CDR3 is TGTGCCAGCAGCTACCTAGCGGGGGGCGCCTACGAGCAGTACTTC.

The chain uses TRBV4-1 and TRBJ1-2, with D possibly being TRBD1 (5 bases). Germline V gene data show CDR1 as MGHRA and CDR2 as YSYEKL. Trimming pared 0 bases from V and 3 bases from J, leaving 20 bases between. This CDR3 has 18 residues. As DNA, the CDR3 is TGCGCCAGCAGCCAAGAACTCCCGGGCGCAGGGAAATACTATGGCTACACCTTC. Amino acid sequence: CASSQELPGAGKYYGYTF.